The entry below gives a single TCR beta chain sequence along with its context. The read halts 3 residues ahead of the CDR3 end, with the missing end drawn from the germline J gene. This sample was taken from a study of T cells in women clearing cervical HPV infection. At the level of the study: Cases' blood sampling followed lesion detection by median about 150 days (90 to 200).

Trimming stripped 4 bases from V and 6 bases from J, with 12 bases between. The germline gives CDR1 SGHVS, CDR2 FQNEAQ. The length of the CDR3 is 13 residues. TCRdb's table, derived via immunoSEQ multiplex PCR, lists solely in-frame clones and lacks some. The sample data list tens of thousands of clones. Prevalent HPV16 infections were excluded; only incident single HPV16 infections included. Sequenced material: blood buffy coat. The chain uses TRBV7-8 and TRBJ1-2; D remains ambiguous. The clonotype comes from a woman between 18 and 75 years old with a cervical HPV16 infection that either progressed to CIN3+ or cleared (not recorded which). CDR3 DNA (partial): TGTGCCAGCAGCTCCCTAATCGCCCATGGC. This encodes CASSSLIAHG. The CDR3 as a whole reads CASSSLIAHGYTF. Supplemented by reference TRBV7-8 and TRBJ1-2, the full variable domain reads GAGVSQSPRYKVAKRGQDVALRCDPISGHVSLFWYQQALGQGPEFLTYFQNEAQLDKSGLPSDRFFAERPEGSVSTLKIQRTQQEDSAVYLCASSSLIAHGYTFGSGTRLTVV.